Below, 32 T cell receptor beta chains from the same sample are listed, as sequenced in a study of blood T cell repertoires in COVID-19. TCRdb's copy holds only in-frame clones and misses some; the assay was immunoSEQ multiplex PCR. This table holds some 190,000 clones, about nine tenths found once. The sample consisted of peripheral blood. These receptors all come from a man younger than 35 with active or convalescent COVID-19.

The chain recombines TRBV5-7 with TRBJ2-1, with D tentatively TRBD2 (5 bases). TRBV5-7 is an open reading frame whose function is uncertain. This CDR3 has 16 residues. V dropped 0 bases and J dropped 1 base, with 11 bases sitting between them. The CDR3 DNA reads as TGTGCCAGCAGCTTGGCTCCTAGCCGTTCCTACAATGAGCAGTTCTTC. Amino acids: CASSLAPSRSYNEQFF.

This chain joins TRBV6-5 and TRBJ2-7; D is unresolved. V was trimmed by 6 bases and J by 9 bases, leaving 18 bases between them. Germline values: CDR1 MNHEY, CDR2 SVGAGI. The CDR3 is made up of 13 amino acids. The CDR3 is CASRENQATGQYF. DNA for the CDR3: TGTGCCAGCAGAGAGAACCAAGCGACTGGGCAGTACTTC.

This clone was seen only once. V gene TRBV5-1 combines with J gene TRBJ2-7; 9 positions match TRBD1. Trimming cost V 4 bases and J 3 bases; bases outside gene matches: 8. The germline V gene has CDR1 SGHRS and CDR2 YFSETQ. This CDR3 is built from 15 residues. The CDR3 reads CASSQTGTGLYEQYF. In DNA form, the CDR3 reads TGCGCCAGCAGCCAAACAGGGACAGGGCTCTACGAGCAGTACTTC.

The chain is built from TRBV7-6 and TRBJ1-3; a possible D gene is TRBD1 (6 bases). The CDR3 spans 15 residues. CDR1 is SGHVS, CDR2 FNYEAQ, per germline. V was clipped by 5 bases and J by 0 bases, with 11 bases between them. In DNA, the CDR3 is TGTGCCAGCAGCGAGGGGGTGAGCTCTGGAAACACCATATATTTT. This sequence encodes CASSEGVSSGNTIYF. Together with reference TRBV7-6 and TRBJ1-3, the CDR3 gives the full variable domain: GAGVSQSPRYKVTKRGQDVALRCDPISGHVSLYWYRQALGQGPEFLTYFNYEAQQDKSGLPNDRFSAERPEGSISTLTIQRTEQRDSAMYRCASSEGVSSGNTIYFGEGSWLTVV.

The chain joins TRBV5-1 to TRBJ1-5; tentative D call: TRBD1 (5 bases). The CDR3 is 13 residues long. Trimming took 4 bases from V and 6 from J, leaving 11 bases between them. CDR1 and CDR2 from the germline V gene are SGHRS and YFSETQ. The CDR3 region is CASSPEGVQPQHF. CDR3 coding DNA: TGCGCCAGCAGCCCGGAAGGGGTTCAGCCCCAGCATTTT.

This chain's CDR3 is CASSSYAQGSSYGYTF. For the CDR3, the DNA is TGTGCCAGCAGTTCGTATGCACAGGGTTCTTCCTATGGCTACACCTTC. The chain carries TRBV6-5 and TRBJ1-2; TRBD1 is a possible D gene (6 bases). Per the germline V gene, CDR1 is MNHEY and CDR2 is SVGAGI. The CDR3 has 16 residues. V was trimmed by 4 bases and J by 4 bases, leaving 19 bases between them.

The chain carries TRBV6-5 and TRBJ2-1; TRBD2 matches 8 bases. V was clipped by 5 bases and J by 4 bases; unmatched bases: 4. CDR3 length: 14 amino acids. From germline, CDR1 is MNHEY and CDR2 SVGAGI. The DNA for the CDR3 is TGTGCCAGCAGTCGAAGCGGGGGATACAATGAGCAGTTCTTC. Translated: CASSRSGGYNEQFF.

The chain employs TRBV20-1 and TRBJ2-1; TRBD2 agrees at 7 bases. The CDR3 is made up of 12 amino acids. Looked up from germline, CDR1 is DFQATT and CDR2 is SNEGSKA (reference sequence). J lost 13 bases, V lost 3 bases, and 9 bases had no gene match. Written as DNA, the CDR3 is TGCAGTGCTAGTGTCGCCCAGCGGGAACAGTTCTTC. It is translated as CSASVAQREQFF.

In its sample, this clone was seen a few times. The rearrangement joins TRBV19 to TRBJ1-6, with D possibly being TRBD1 (6 bases). There are 13 residues in the CDR3. Germline CDR1 and CDR2: LNHDA and SQIVND (reference sequence). V lost 3 bases to trimming and J lost 10 bases, with 10 bases between them. The CDR3 nucleotides read TGTGCCAGTAGTATGGGGGCAGGATCACCCCTCCACTTT. Translation gives CASSMGAGSPLHF.

This clone was seen just once. The gene calls are TRBV5-5 and TRBJ2-7, with TRBD2 matching 10 bases. V lost 0 bases and J lost 4; bases outside the gene matches: 10. This CDR3 has 17 residues. Germline values: CDR1 SGHKS, CDR2 YYEKEE (reference sequence). The CDR3 region is CASSLEAGGPSSYEQYF. The CDR3 DNA follows: TGTGCCAGCAGCTTGGAAGCGGGGGGGCCTTCGTCATACGAGCAGTACTTC.

The sample holds one count of this clone. The chain recombines TRBV12-5 with TRBJ2-5, with 9 bases aligning to TRBD2. V trimming: 5 bases; J trimming: 4 bases; junction bases outside the gene matches: 17. The CDR3 is 18 amino acids. Germline V CDR1 and CDR2: LGHNT, FRNRAP. CDR3 sequence reads: CASGIGTSNVVGGETQYF. CDR3 sequence (DNA): TGTGCTAGTGGTATCGGGACTAGCAATGTGGTGGGGGGAGAGACCCAGTACTTC.

This clone was found once. The chain is built from TRBV9 and TRBJ1-1; a possible D gene is TRBD1 (6 bases). V was clipped by 0 bases and J by 5 bases, with 11 bases between them. CDR1 and CDR2 from the germline V gene are SGDLS and YYNGEE. This CDR3 contains 14 residues. CDR3 loop: CASSVVAGDTEAFF. In DNA form, the CDR3 reads TGTGCCAGCAGCGTAGTGGCAGGGGATACTGAAGCTTTCTTT.

The chain carries TRBV6-5 and TRBJ1-2; 7 bases match TRBD1. Trimming took 7 bases from V and 4 from J; bases not matched to a gene: 9. The germline V gene encodes CDR1 MNHEY and CDR2 SVGAGI. The CDR3 spans 14 residues. The CDR3 DNA reads TGTGCCAGCAAAGAGGGACAGAGCTTCTATGGCTACACCTTC. It encodes CASKEGQSFYGYTF.

V gene TRBV5-5 combines with J gene TRBJ1-3; 8 bases line up with TRBD1. CDR1 is SGHKS, CDR2 YYEKEE, per germline (reference sequence). CDR3 length equals 17 residues. J lost 2 bases, V lost 0 bases, and 7 bases had no gene match. The CDR3 DNA is TGTGCCAGCAGCTTGGTACCCTGGACAGGGACTGGAAACACCATATATTTT. Its protein product is CASSLVPWTGTGNTIYF.

This rearrangement joins TRBV5-1 to TRBJ1-1, with 12 bases matching TRBD1. V gave up 3 bases and J gave up 6 bases; unmatched junction bases: 6. This CDR3 is built from 15 residues. Germline-derived CDR1 and CDR2 are SGHRS and YFSETQ. CDR3 sequence (DNA): TGCGCCAGCAGCTGGGGACAGGGGGCATTGGCTGAAGCTTTCTTT. Residues: CASSWGQGALAEAFF.

This clone was seen a single time. V usage is TRBV3-1 (or the pseudogene TRBV3-2) and J usage is TRBJ1-5; weak D call: TRBD1 (5 bases). The germline gives CDR1 LGHDT, CDR2 YNNKEL (reference sequence). The CDR3 runs 14 residues. Trimming cost V 3 bases and J 7 bases, with 13 bases left between them. CDR3 DNA: TGTGCCAGCAGCCATTCCAACCGGGGGCAGCCCCAGCATTTT. Its protein is CASSHSNRGQPQHF.

This clone has just one count. This chain links TRBV29-1 with TRBJ1-1; a possible D gene is TRBD1 (6 bases). V lost 5 bases and J lost 2, with 18 bases in between. Germline values: CDR1 SQVTM, CDR2 ANQGSEA. The CDR3 is made up of 15 amino acids. The CDR3 DNA reads TGCAGCGTTCTCCAACCCCCGGGGGGCAACACTGAAGCTTTCTTT. It specifies CSVLQPPGGNTEAFF.

The chain is built from TRBV28 and TRBJ1-5, with 9 bases aligning to TRBD1. J lost 6 bases, V lost 4 bases, and 7 bases had no gene match. Germline lookup yields CDR1 MDHEN and CDR2 SYDVKM. The CDR3 is 15 residues long. CDR3 DNA sequence: TGTGCCAGCAGTTCCGGGACAGGGACGGCTCAGCCCCAGCATTTT. Translating it yields CASSSGTGTAQPQHF.

The V and J genes are TRBV6-2 or TRBV6-3 and TRBJ1-5; no definite D call. Trimming cost V 2 bases and J 2 bases, with 7 bases left between them. The CDR3 is made up of 14 amino acids. CDR1 and CDR2 from the germline V gene are MNHEY and SVGEGT. The CDR3 bases are TGTGCCAGCAGTTACCGGCAGGGCAATCAGCCCCAGCATTTT. Translation gives CASSYRQGNQPQHF.

This sequence joins TRBV4-1 and TRBJ2-5, with 12 bases fitting TRBD2. Germline assignment: CDR1 MGHRA and CDR2 YSYEKL. The CDR3 consists of 13 residues. V shed 7 bases, J shed 4 bases, and the junction held 1 base outside the gene matches. The CDR3 loop is CASTLAGGETQYF. CDR3 DNA: TGCGCCAGCACACTAGCGGGGGGAGAGACCCAGTACTTC.

The rearrangement links TRBV9 to TRBJ1-4; D may be TRBD1 (6 bases). The CDR3 covers 16 residues. Germline V gives CDR1 SGDLS, CDR2 YYNGEE. Deletions cut 3 bases from V and 4 bases from J, with 16 bases between. The CDR3 reads CASSGGWTVGNEKLFF. The CDR3 nucleotides read TGTGCCAGCAGCGGAGGTTGGACAGTGGGTAATGAAAAACTGTTTTTT.

V is TRBV19 and J is TRBJ2-6, with D hard to call. In germline, CDR1 is LNHDA, CDR2 SQIVND (reference sequence). V dropped 4 bases and J dropped 1 base, with 5 bases sitting between them. CDR3 length: 14 amino acids. The DNA of the CDR3 is TGTGCCAGTAGTACACAATCTGGGGCCAACGTCCTGACTTTC. This gives the protein CASSTQSGANVLTF.

The chain is built from TRBV3-1 (or the pseudogene TRBV3-2) and TRBJ2-3, with unresolved D. The CDR3 consists of 12 residues. From germline, CDR1 is LGHDT and CDR2 YNNKEL (reference sequence). V was cut by 3 bases and J by 6 bases, with 7 bases left in between. The chain's CDR3 is CASSQGRDTQYF. The CDR3, as DNA: TGTGCCAGCAGCCAGGGCCGGGATACGCAGTATTTT.

The V and J genes are TRBV3-1 (or the pseudogene TRBV3-2) and TRBJ2-5; tentatively, D is TRBD2 (5 bases). Per germline, CDR1 LGHDT and CDR2 YNNKEL (reference sequence). The CDR3 is 15 residues long. Trimming shortened V by 1 base and J by 4 bases, and 13 bases separated the two germline ends. The chain's CDR3 is CASSQASLAGETQYF. CDR3 DNA sequence: TGTGCCAGCAGCCAAGCTTCCCTAGCTGGAGAGACCCAGTACTTC.

The V call is TRBV5-6, the J call TRBJ2-7; D perhaps matches TRBD1 (6 bases). The CDR3 has 14 residues. From germline, CDR1 is SGHDT and CDR2 YYEEEE. Between the trimmed V and J ends, which lost 4 bases and 3 bases, there was a span of 14 bases. Written as DNA, the CDR3 is TGTGCCAGCAGCCCCAGCCTGGACAGCTACGAGCAGTACTTC. It codes for CASSPSLDSYEQYF. Combining the CDR3 with reference TRBV5-6 and TRBJ2-7 gives the whole variable domain DAGVTQSPTHLIKTRGQQVTLRCSPKSGHDTVSWYQQALGQGPQFIFQYYEEEERQRGNFPDRFSGHQFPNYSSELNVNALLLGDSALYLCASSPSLDSYEQYFGPGTRLTVT.

This chain uses TRBV28 with TRBJ2-7, with D possibly being TRBD1 (6 bases). The ends were cut back, 6 bases at V and 0 bases at J, with 15 bases in the middle. The germline V gene encodes CDR1 MDHEN and CDR2 SYDVKM. The CDR3 is 15 amino acids. The CDR3 loop reads CASSRGGQSSYEQYF. As DNA, the CDR3 is TGTGCCAGCAGCCGAGGTGGACAGTCCTCCTACGAGCAGTACTTC.

This clone was picked up one time. This sequence joins TRBV10-3 and TRBJ1-3; 8 nucleotides align to TRBD1. Germline V CDR1 and CDR2: ENHRY, SYGVKD. The CDR3 is 15 residues long. V was clipped by 6 bases and J by 5 bases; unmatched bases: 9. The CDR3 coding sequence is TGTGCCATCAGCCCAGGACAGGGTTCGAGAAACACCATATATTTT. It yields the protein CAISPGQGSRNTIYF.

The chain is built from TRBV7-2 and TRBJ2-5; 9 nucleotides align to TRBD1. Germline CDR1 reads SGHTA; CDR2 reads FQGNSA. J was trimmed by 2 bases and V by 11 bases; bases with no gene match: 12. The CDR3 is 15 amino acids. The CDR3: CARSETGQGQETQYF. CDR3 nucleotide sequence: TGTGCCCGTTCTGAAACGGGACAGGGACAAGAGACCCAGTACTTC. Full variable domain (remainder filled in from reference TRBV7-2 and TRBJ2-5): GAGVSQSPSNKVTEKGKDVELRCDPISGHTALYWYRQSLGQGLEFLIYFQGNSAPDKSGLPSDRFSAERTGGSVSTLTIQRTQQEDSAVYLCARSETGQGQETQYFGPGTRLLVL.

The chain is built from TRBV7-6 and TRBJ1-4; tentatively, D is TRBD1 (6 bases). The ends were cut back, 4 bases at V and 0 bases at J, with 12 bases in the middle. CDR1 SGHVS and CDR2 FNYEAQ come from the germline V gene. The CDR3 contains 16 residues. CDR3 DNA sequence: TGTGCCAGCAGCTCGCGGGGGCGGTCAACTAATGAAAAACTGTTTTTT. This sequence encodes CASSSRGRSTNEKLFF.

This clone has a handful of counts. The chain recombines TRBV6-4 with TRBJ2-3, with 14 bases matching TRBD2. Germline V gene data show CDR1 as MRHNA and CDR2 as SNTAGT. This CDR3 is 15 amino acids long. Trimming cost V 3 bases and J 4 bases; bases outside gene matches: 0. The CDR3 coding sequence is TGTGCCAGCAGTGAGACTAGCGGGGGGGCAGATACGCAGTATTTT. Encoded protein: CASSETSGGADTQYF.

Only one count was recorded for this clone. This rearrangement joins TRBV6-1 to TRBJ1-5, with a possible D match to TRBD1 (6 bases). The CDR3 covers 19 residues. Trimming pared 1 base from V and 9 bases from J, leaving 28 bases between. CDR1 is MNHNS, CDR2 SASEGT, per germline. The CDR3 DNA is TGTGCCAGCAGTGAAGTGAGGGTTGTTGGGGGCCCAGGCCCCCGGCCCCAGCATTTT. Residues: CASSEVRVVGGPGPRPQHF.

This clone was detected ten times or more. Other DNA sequences in this sample translate to the same CDR3. This sequence joins TRBV9 and TRBJ1-5; D ambiguous. The germline V and J ends were trimmed by 3 bases and 4 bases, with 11 bases remaining between them. CDR3 length equals 14 residues. Germline V gene sequence: CDR1 SGDLS, CDR2 YYNGEE. CDR3 sequence: CASSADGGNQPQHF. DNA for the CDR3: TGTGCCAGCAGCGCGGATGGAGGGAATCAGCCCCAGCATTTT.